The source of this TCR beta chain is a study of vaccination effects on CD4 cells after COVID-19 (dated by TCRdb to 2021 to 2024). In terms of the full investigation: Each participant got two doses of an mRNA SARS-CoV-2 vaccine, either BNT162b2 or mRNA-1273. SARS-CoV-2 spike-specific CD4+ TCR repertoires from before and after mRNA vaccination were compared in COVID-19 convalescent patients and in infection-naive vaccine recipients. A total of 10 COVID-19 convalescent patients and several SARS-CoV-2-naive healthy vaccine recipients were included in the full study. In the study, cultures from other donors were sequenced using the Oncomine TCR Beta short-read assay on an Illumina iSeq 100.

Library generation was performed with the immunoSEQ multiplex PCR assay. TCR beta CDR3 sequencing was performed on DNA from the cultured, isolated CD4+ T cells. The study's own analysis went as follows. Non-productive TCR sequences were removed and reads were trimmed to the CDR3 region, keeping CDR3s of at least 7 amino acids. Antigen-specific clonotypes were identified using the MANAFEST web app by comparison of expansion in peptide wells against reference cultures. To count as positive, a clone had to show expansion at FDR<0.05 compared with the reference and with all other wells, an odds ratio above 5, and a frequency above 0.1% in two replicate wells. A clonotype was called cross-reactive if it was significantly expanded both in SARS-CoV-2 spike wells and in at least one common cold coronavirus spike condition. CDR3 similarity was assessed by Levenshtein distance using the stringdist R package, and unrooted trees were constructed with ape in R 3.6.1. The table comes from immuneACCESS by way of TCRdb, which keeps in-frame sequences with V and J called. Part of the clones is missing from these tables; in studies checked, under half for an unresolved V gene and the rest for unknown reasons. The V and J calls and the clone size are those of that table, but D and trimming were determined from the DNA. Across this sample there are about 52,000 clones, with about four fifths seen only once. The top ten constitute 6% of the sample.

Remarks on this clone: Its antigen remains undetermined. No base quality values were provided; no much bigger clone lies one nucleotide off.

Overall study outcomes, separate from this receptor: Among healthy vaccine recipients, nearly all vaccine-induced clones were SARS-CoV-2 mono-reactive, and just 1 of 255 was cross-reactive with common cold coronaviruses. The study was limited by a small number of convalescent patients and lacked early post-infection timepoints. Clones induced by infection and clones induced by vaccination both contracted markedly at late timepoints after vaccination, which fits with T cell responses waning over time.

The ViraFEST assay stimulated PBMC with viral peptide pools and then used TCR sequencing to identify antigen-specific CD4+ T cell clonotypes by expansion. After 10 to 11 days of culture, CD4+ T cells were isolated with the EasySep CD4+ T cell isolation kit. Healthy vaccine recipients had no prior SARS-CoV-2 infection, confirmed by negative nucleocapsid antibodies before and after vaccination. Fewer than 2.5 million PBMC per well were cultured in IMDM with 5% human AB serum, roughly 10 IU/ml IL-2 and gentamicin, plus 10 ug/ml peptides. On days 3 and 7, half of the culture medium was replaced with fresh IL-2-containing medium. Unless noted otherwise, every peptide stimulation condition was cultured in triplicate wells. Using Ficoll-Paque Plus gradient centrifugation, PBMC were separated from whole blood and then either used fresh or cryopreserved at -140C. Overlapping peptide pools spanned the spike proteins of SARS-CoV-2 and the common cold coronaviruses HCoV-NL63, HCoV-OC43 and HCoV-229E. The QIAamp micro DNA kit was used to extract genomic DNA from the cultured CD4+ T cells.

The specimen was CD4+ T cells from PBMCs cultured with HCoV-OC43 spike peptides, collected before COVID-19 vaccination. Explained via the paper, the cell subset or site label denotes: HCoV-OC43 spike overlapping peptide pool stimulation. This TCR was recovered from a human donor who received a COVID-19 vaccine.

The CDR3 reads as follows: CASSPPGQRGYTF. The DNA sequence is as follows: TGTGCCAGCTCACCCCCGGGACAGAGGGGCTACACCTTC. The chain couples TRBV18 to TRBJ1-2; the central 7 bases match TRBD1. Inclusive of the bounding cysteine and phenylalanine, the CDR3 is 13 residues long. Kept here is only the CDR3 DNA, which spans 39 bases and is read in frame from base 1. The germline V gene sets CDR1 to KGHSH and CDR2 to LQKENI. V is trimmed back by 3 bases and J by 8 bases, and the junction contains 6 bases that no gene match accounts for.